The source of this T cell receptor beta chain is a study of shared clonotypes between healthy human individuals. Overall study: Contributing individuals were a couple of females and three males aged 18 to 49. A donor's plate count was three for CD4 naive and three for CD4 memory; CD8 naive had two and CD8 memory one.

In the case of this clone: Its antigen is not known.

With 3 bases removed from V and 2 bases from J, the gap between germline ends came to 14 bases. The germline V gene encodes CDR1 SGHVS and CDR2 FQNEAQ. The CDR3 is 16 amino acids. Sequencing was performed with immunoSEQ multiplex PCR; in TCRdb, only in-frame clones are kept and a portion is missing. Of around 1,900,000 clones detected, 85% to 95% appear once; the ten largest clones hold around 1.8%. Study-wide results and limits: What naive subsets generally showed was a larger estimated richness than memory subsets showed.

The naive CD8 population came from CD45RO-negative cells selected for CCR7, without terminally differentiated effector memory CD45RA+ cells. Each sample came from a Caucasian adult donor living in Nashville, Tennessee. Sequencing was done on a sample of naive CD8+ T cells from PBMCs. This chain joins TRBV7-8 and TRBJ2-1, with D tentatively TRBD2 (5 bases). The TCR originated in a man younger than 30 in good health. Some clones in this sample may be carry-over from other donors' samples. The chain's CDR3 is CASSLVSVVPYNEQFF. The CDR3 DNA reads TGTGCCAGCAGCTTGGTTAGCGTAGTCCCCTACAATGAGCAGTTCTTC. Looking up the rest from reference TRBV7-8 and TRBJ2-1 gives the full variable domain: GAGVSQSPRYKVAKRGQDVALRCDPISGHVSLFWYQQALGQGPEFLTYFQNEAQLDKSGLPSDRFFAERPEGSVSTLKIQRTQQEDSAVYLCASSLVSVVPYNEQFFGPGTRLTVL.